This is a list of T cell receptor beta chains from one sample in a study of T cells in Graves' hyperthyroidism and ophthalmopathy. TCRdb reanalysed the multiplex PCR reads using MiXCR and keeps one entry per CDR3 protein. Of 310,000 or so distinct CDR3 sequences listed, 15% to 20% are singletons. The sample was blood. The receptor source for this set is a woman between 55 and 75 years old with Graves' ophthalmopathy. Each CDR3 is given with its conserved first and last residue. D genes are given only for firm matches. A row's size may be missing; if present it is once, few, many or a size class.

d_call j_call v_call clone_size cdr3_nt cdr3_aa
- TRBJ1-3 TRBV12-3/TRBV12-4 few TGTGCCAGCAGTTTTTTGTACTCTGGAAACACCATATATTTT CASSFLYSGNTIYF
- TRBJ2-3 TRBV20-1 many TGCAGTGCTAGAAGGGCTACGGGCACAGATACGCAGTATTTT CSARRATGTDTQYF
- TRBJ1-2 TRBV6-1 - TGTGCCAGCAGCCCCGTGGGGGGAGGTGGTGGCTACACCTTC CASSPVGGGGGYTF
TRBD1 TRBJ1-3 TRBV9 few TGTGCCAGCAGCCTACACTCTAACAGGGGATCTGGAAACACCATATATTTT CASSLHSNRGSGNTIYF
TRBD2 TRBJ2-3 TRBV7-9 - TGTGCCAGCAGCGGACTAGCGGGGGGCGCAGATACGCAGTATTTT CASSGLAGGADTQYF
TRBD1 TRBJ1-5 TRBV13 many TGTGCCAGCAGCTTAGGGACAGGGAGCAATCAGCCCCAGCATTTT CASSLGTGSNQPQHF
TRBD1 TRBJ2-2 TRBV2 few TGTGCCAGCAGGAGACAGGGGGCGGACACCGGGGAGCTGTTTTTT CASRRQGADTGELFF
TRBD1 TRBJ2-7 TRBV27 - TGTGCCAGCAGTGATCGGGACAGCTCCTACGAGCAGTACTTC CASSDRDSSYEQYF
- TRBJ2-7 TRBV4-3 few TGCGCCAGCAGCCAAGCGCTGCGTCTAAGCTCCTACGAGCAGTACTTC CASSQALRLSSYEQYF
TRBD2 TRBJ2-2 TRBV28 many TGTGCCAGCAGACTCCTAGCGGAAAAACAGCTGTTTTTT CASRLLAEKQLFF
TRBD2 TRBJ2-7 TRBV10-3 many TGTGCCATCACCTCGGGTAGCGGGAGCTCCTACGAGCAGTACTTC CAITSGSGSSYEQYF
- TRBJ2-7 TRBV27 many TGTGCCAGCAGTCCCCAAGACAGGTTCACCTACGAGCAGTACTTC CASSPQDRFTYEQYF
- TRBJ2-5 TRBV5-1 - TGCGCCAGCAGCTTGGTTGTTGGGCGGGGAGCACAAGAGACCCAGTACTTC CASSLVVGRGAQETQYF
- TRBJ2-3 TRBV6-2/TRBV6-3 many TGTGCCAGCCGTGGGGGAAGGGCGAGTTCCACAGATACGCAGTATTTT CASRGGRASSTDTQYF
- TRBJ2-7 TRBV2 many TGTGCCAGCACTCTCTTCACTTCCTACGAGCAGTACTTC CASTLFTSYEQYF
- TRBJ2-1 TRBV5-1 - TGCGCCAGCAGCGGGGGGGGGCGCTCCACTGAAAAGCAGTTCTTC CASSGGGRSTEKQFF
- TRBJ2-5 TRBV6-2/TRBV6-3 many TGTGCCAGCAGGAGGGTCCGGGACTCCCTGTACCAAGAGACCCAGTACTTC CASRRVRDSLYQETQYF
- TRBJ1-5 TRBV28 many TGTGCCAGCAGTAGGGCGGGTCTGAATCAGCCCCAGCATTTT CASSRAGLNQPQHF
- TRBJ2-3 TRBV6-2/TRBV6-3 once TGTGCCAGCAGTTACGTTTGGCGTACAGATACGCAGTATTTT CASSYVWRTDTQYF
TRBD1 TRBJ2-1 TRBV10-3 many TGTGCCATCAGCCCGGGACAGGGTAACGACAATGAGCAGTTCTTC CAISPGQGNDNEQFF
TRBD2 TRBJ2-1 TRBV5-1 - TGCGCCAGCAGCCCACTGGGGATAGCGGGAATGGATGAGCAGTTCTTC CASSPLGIAGMDEQFF
TRBD2 TRBJ2-1 TRBV29-1 many TGCAGCGTTGACCCGGTGGCTAGCGGGAGTTACGATGAGCAGTTCTTC CSVDPVASGSYDEQFF
- TRBJ1-2 TRBV28 many TGTGCCAGCAGTTTGGTGGGTGGTGTGGATGGCTACACCTTC CASSLVGGVDGYTF
- TRBJ2-7 TRBV2 many TGTGCCAGCAGTGGCTTGGGGGCGTCCTACGAGCAGTACTTC CASSGLGASYEQYF
TRBD2 TRBJ2-5 TRBV7-6 few TGTGCCAGCAGCCTATCTTCCCGCGCGGGGGAATGGGAGACCCAGTACTTC CASSLSSRAGEWETQYF
TRBD2 TRBJ2-3 TRBV12-3/TRBV12-4 few TGTGCCAGCAGTACCCTACAGGGGGCTACTAGCGGGGGGACTATCACAGATACGCAGTATTTT CASSTLQGATSGGTITDTQYF
- TRBJ1-4 TRBV27 many TGTGCCAGCAGCACCATTTCGGCGACTAATGAAAAACTGTTTTTT CASSTISATNEKLFF
TRBD2 TRBJ2-5 TRBV11-2 many TGTGCCAGCAGCTTCGGACTAGCGGGAGTAGAGACCCAGTACTTC CASSFGLAGVETQYF
TRBD1 TRBJ1-2 TRBV20-1 - TGCAGTGCTAGAAAACTACAGGGGGGGAGCTATGGCTACACCTTC CSARKLQGGSYGYTF
- TRBJ2-7 TRBV28 - TGTGCCAGCAGCCACACCACGGGCTCCTACGAGCAGTACTTC CASSHTTGSYEQYF
- TRBJ2-7 TRBV10-3 few TGTGCCACCGGAGACTACGAGCAGTACTTC CATGDYEQYF
TRBD1 TRBJ2-4 TRBV5-6 few TGTGCCAGCAGCTCTGAGGGACAGGGACTTGTCATTCAGTACTTC CASSSEGQGLVIQYF
- TRBJ1-4 TRBV20-1 many TGCAGTGCTAGAGACCCGAGAGACTCAAATGAAAAACTGTTTTTT CSARDPRDSNEKLFF
- TRBJ2-1 TRBV4-3 - TGCGCCAGCAGCCAAGAGGCGGTGTCCGCTACCCCCTTCAACAATGAGCAGTTCTTC CASSQEAVSATPFNNEQFF
TRBD1 TRBJ1-6 TRBV6-2/TRBV6-3 - TGTGCCAGCAGTTATACGTCAGGGGGCGCGACAGTCGTGGGTTCACCCCTCCACTTT CASSYTSGGATVVGSPLHF
TRBD2 TRBJ2-5 TRBV7-2 many TGTGCCAGCAGTTATACAGGAATAGCGGGAGGATACTTC CASSYTGIAGGYF
- TRBJ1-2 TRBV5-1 - TGCGCCAGCAGCCCGGATCCCAGGGGTCCATATGGCTACACCTTC CASSPDPRGPYGYTF
TRBD1 TRBJ1-2 TRBV7-2 many TGTGCCAGCAGCTTAAGTCCGGGACAGGGACCCTATGGCTACACCTTC CASSLSPGQGPYGYTF
- TRBJ1-2 TRBV3-1 many TGTGCCAGCAGCCAAGGGACAAAATATGGCTACACCTTC CASSQGTKYGYTF
- TRBJ2-7 TRBV2 many TGTGCCGGCTCCCGGGGGTCTGGGGGGCAGTACTTC CAGSRGSGGQYF
- TRBJ2-3 TRBV9 - TGTGCCAGCAGCGTAGAATCTCAGTCAGATACGCAGTATTTT CASSVESQSDTQYF
TRBD2 TRBJ2-5 TRBV20-1 few TGCAGTGCTAGTGGGACTAGCTTAAAAGAGACCCAGTACTTC CSASGTSLKETQYF
- TRBJ2-1 TRBV5-6 - TGTGCCAGCACCTATAGGGGAAGGGCTTACAATGAGCAGTTCTTC CASTYRGRAYNEQFF
- TRBJ2-4 TRBV24-1 many TGTGCCACCGGGGGGAGAGGCAAAAACATTCAGTACTTC CATGGRGKNIQYF